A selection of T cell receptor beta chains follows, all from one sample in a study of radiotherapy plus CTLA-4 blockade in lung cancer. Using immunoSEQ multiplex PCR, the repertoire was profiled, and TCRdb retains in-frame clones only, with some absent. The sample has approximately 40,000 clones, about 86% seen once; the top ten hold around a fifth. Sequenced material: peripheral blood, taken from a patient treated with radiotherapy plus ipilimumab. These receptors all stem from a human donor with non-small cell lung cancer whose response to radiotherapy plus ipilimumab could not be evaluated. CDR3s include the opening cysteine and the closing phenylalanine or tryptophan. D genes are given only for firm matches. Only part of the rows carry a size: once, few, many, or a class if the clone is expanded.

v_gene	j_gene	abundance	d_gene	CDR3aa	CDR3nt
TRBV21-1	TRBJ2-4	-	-	CASSRPPSHTSGGLRKNIQYF	TGTGCCAGCAGCAGACCCCCAAGTCACACTAGCGGGGGCCTTCGCAAAAACATTCAGTACTTC
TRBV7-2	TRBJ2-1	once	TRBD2	CASSLGAGGYNEQFF	TGTGCCAGCAGCTTAGGAGCGGGAGGCTACAATGAGCAGTTCTTC
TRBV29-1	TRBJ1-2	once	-	CSVWGLNYGYTF	TGCAGCGTTTGGGGCCTTAACTATGGCTACACCTTC
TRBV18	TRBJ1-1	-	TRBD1	CASSPQQGGNTEAFF	TGTGCCAGCTCACCTCAACAGGGGGGGAACACTGAAGCTTTCTTT
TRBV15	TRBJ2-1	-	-	CATRRSGFNNEQFF	TGTGCCACCAGACGGAGCGGGTTTAACAATGAGCAGTTCTTC
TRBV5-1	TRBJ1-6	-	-	CASRTGEDNSPLHF	TGCGCCAGCAGGACCGGGGAAGATAATTCACCCCTCCACTTT
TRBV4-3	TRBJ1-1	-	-	CASSQGLRAGYNTEAFF	TGCGCCAGCAGCCAAGGTCTAAGGGCGGGCTATAACACTGAAGCTTTCTTT
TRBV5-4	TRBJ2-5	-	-	CASNPGEAGGGEETQYF	TGTGCCAGCAACCCAGGGGAGGCCGGAGGGGGCGAAGAGACCCAGTACTTC
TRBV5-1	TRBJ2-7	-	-	CASSLGVTVSYEQYF	TGCGCCAGCAGCTTGGGGGTGACTGTATCCTACGAGCAGTACTTC
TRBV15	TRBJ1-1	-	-	CATSRDIEASFF	TGTGCCACCAGCAGAGATATTGAGGCCTCTTTCTTT
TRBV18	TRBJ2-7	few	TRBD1	CASSPKGAGVGEQYF	TGTGCCAGCTCCCCAAAGGGGGCAGGGGTGGGCGAGCAGTACTTC
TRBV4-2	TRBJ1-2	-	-	CASSQEGNRAYGYTF	TGTGCCAGCAGCCAAGAGGGGAACAGGGCCTATGGCTACACCTTC
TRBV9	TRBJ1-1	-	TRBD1	CASSPKLGTGGDREAFF	TGTGCCAGCAGCCCCAAATTAGGGACAGGGGGCGATAGGGAAGCTTTCTTT
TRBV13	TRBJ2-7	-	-	CASTRSATKSYEQYF	TGTGCCAGCACCCGGAGCGCGACTAAGTCCTACGAGCAGTACTTC
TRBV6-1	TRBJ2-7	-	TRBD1	CASEGQGDKPYEQYF	TGTGCCAGCGAGGGGCAGGGGGATAAGCCCTACGAGCAGTACTTC
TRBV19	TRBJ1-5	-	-	CASRRTLRADSNQPQHF	TGTGCCAGTAGAAGGACACTCAGGGCAGATAGCAATCAGCCCCAGCATTTT
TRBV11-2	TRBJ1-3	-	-	CASSLDSSGNTIYF	TGTGCCAGCAGCTTAGACAGCTCTGGAAACACCATATATTTT
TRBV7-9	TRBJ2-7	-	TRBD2	CASRHSGGYEQYF	TGTGCCAGCAGACATAGCGGGGGGTACGAGCAGTACTTC
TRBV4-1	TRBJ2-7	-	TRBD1	CASSQDHAGGYDEQYF	TGCGCCAGCAGCCAAGATCATGCAGGGGGCTATGACGAGCAGTACTTC
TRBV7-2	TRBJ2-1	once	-	CASSLEQKQFF	TGTGCCAGCAGCCTCGAGCAAAAGCAGTTCTTC
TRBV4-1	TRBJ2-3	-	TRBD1	CASSRGPFRDRGDTQYF	TGCGCCAGCAGCAGGGGGCCTTTCCGGGACAGGGGAGATACGCAGTATTTT
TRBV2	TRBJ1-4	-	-	CASSPENEKLFF	TGTGCCAGCAGTCCGGAGAATGAAAAACTGTTTTTT
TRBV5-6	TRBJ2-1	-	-	CASSLGGGELSINEQFF	TGTGCCAGCAGCTTGGGGGGGGGCGAGTTATCTATTAATGAGCAGTTCTTC
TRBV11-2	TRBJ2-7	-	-	CASSLTHTSSVPYEQYF	TGTGCCAGCAGCTTAACCCACACATCCTCCGTCCCCTACGAGCAGTACTTC
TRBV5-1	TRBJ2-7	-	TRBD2	CASSPGGASYEQYF	TGCGCCAGCAGCCCGGGGGGGGCCTCCTACGAGCAGTACTTC
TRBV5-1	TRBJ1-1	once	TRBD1	CASSVRGQGAFF	TGCGCCAGCAGCGTCAGGGGGCAAGGAGCTTTCTTT
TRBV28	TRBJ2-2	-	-	CASSPPPGANTGELFF	TGTGCCAGCAGTCCCCCGCCGGGGGCGAACACCGGGGAGCTGTTTTTT
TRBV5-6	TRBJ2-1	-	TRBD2	CASSFGAGEAYNEQFF	TGTGCCAGCAGCTTCGGAGCGGGAGAGGCCTACAATGAGCAGTTCTTC
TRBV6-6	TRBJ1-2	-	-	CASSPGSLGYGYTF	TGTGCCAGCAGTCCAGGGTCCCTAGGGTATGGCTACACCTTC